The 21 T cell receptor beta chains in this list originate from one sample, sequenced in a study of T cell responses to AZD1222 COVID-19 vaccine. The data were produced by immunoSEQ multiplex PCR, yet TCRdb's version contains in-frame clones alone and is incomplete. The repertoire holds over 85,000 clones, with approximately 88% as singletons. Sequenced material: peripheral blood, taken on day 0 of AZD1222 vaccination. The receptors were sampled from an adult in good health.

The chain is built from TRBV29-1 and TRBJ2-5; TRBD2 aligns across 8 bases. The CDR3 has 14 amino acids. CDR1 SQVTM and CDR2 ANQGSEA come from the germline V gene. Trimming took 4 bases from V and 5 from J; bases not matched to a gene: 9. Here the CDR3 reads CSVAGLGSLETQYF. In nucleotides, the CDR3 is TGCAGCGTTGCGGGACTAGGGAGTCTGGAGACCCAGTACTTC.

This clone appeared once. V and J are TRBV5-4 and TRBJ2-1; a possible D gene is TRBD2 (6 bases). The germline V and J ends were trimmed by 4 bases and 0 bases, with 14 bases remaining between them. CDR1 and CDR2 from the germline V gene are SGHNT and YYREEE (reference sequence). The CDR3 spans 16 residues. The CDR3 spells CASSLGSGGSYNEQFF. DNA of the CDR3: TGTGCCAGCAGCCTGGGTAGCGGAGGCTCCTACAATGAGCAGTTCTTC.

The sample holds one count of this clone. The V gene is TRBV27, the J gene TRBJ1-2; no firm D call. Germline CDR1 is MNHEY and CDR2 is SMNVEV (reference sequence). This CDR3 spans 14 amino acids. V was pared by 6 bases and J by 0 bases, with 11 bases between. CDR3 sequence reads: CASRPPASNYGYTF. CDR3 sequence (DNA): TGTGCCAGCAGACCACCAGCATCTAACTATGGCTACACCTTC.

This clone was seen once. The rearrangement links TRBV27 to TRBJ2-1, with 8 positions matching TRBD1. Germline V gene data show CDR1 as MNHEY and CDR2 as SMNVEV (reference sequence). The CDR3 is 16 amino acids. Trimming cost V 5 bases and J 0 bases; bases outside gene matches: 6. In DNA form, the CDR3 reads TGTGCCAGCAGTCTCCGGACAGGGAGCTCCTACAATGAGCAGTTCTTC. This encodes CASSLRTGSSYNEQFF.

This clone was seen just once. CDR3 protein: CASSPTGYEQYF. CDR3 in DNA: TGTGCCAGCAGCCCGACTGGGTACGAGCAGTACTTC. The chain links TRBV11-2 to TRBJ2-7, with D unclear. The CDR3 totals 12 residues. V dropped 5 bases and J dropped 4 bases, with 9 bases sitting between them. Germline loops: CDR1 SGHAT, CDR2 FQNNGV.

The rearrangement joins TRBV7-9 to TRBJ2-7, with 12 bases lining up with TRBD1. The CDR3 is 17 residues long. Trimming cost V 3 bases and J 2 bases; bases outside gene matches: 8. Per germline, CDR1 SEHNR and CDR2 FQNEAQ (reference sequence). The CDR3 here is CASSLEGTGGRAYEQYF. DNA of the CDR3: TGTGCCAGCAGCTTGGAAGGGACAGGGGGCAGAGCCTACGAGCAGTACTTC.

CDR3 residues: CASSRGGTGGRTEAFF. The CDR3 DNA follows: TGTGCCAGCAGCCGAGGAGGAACAGGGGGCAGGACTGAAGCTTTCTTT. This sequence joins TRBV7-8 and TRBJ1-1, with TRBD1 matching over 9 bases. This CDR3 has 16 amino acids. After removal of 5 bases from V and 5 bases from J, the junction contained 12 bases not matched to a gene. Germline assignment: CDR1 SGHVS and CDR2 FQNEAQ.

In the case of this clone: In the same sample, other DNA sequences code for this CDR3. The chain couples TRBV7-9 to TRBJ1-5, with D maybe TRBD1 (5 bases). The CDR3 runs 13 residues. Trimming removed 5 bases at V and 3 bases at J, with 8 bases between. Germline V gene data show CDR1 as SEHNR and CDR2 as FQNEAQ (reference sequence). Here the CDR3 DNA reads TGTGCCAGCAGCAGGGGATCCAATCAGCCCCAGCATTTT. Protein: CASSRGSNQPQHF.

The rearrangement links TRBV3-1 (or the pseudogene TRBV3-2) to TRBJ2-5; maybe TRBD2 (7 bases). The length of the CDR3 is 16 residues. The V end was cut by 3 bases, the J end by 5 bases, with 19 bases between. Germline V gives CDR1 LGHDT, CDR2 YNNKEL (reference sequence). The CDR3 region is CASSHHGTGGPETQYF. The CDR3 DNA follows: TGTGCCAGCAGCCACCACGGAACGGGGGGCCCGGAGACCCAGTACTTC.

V usage is TRBV30 and J usage is TRBJ1-2; D gene unclear. The CDR3 totals 11 residues. Germline V gene sequence: CDR1 GTSNPN, CDR2 SVGIG (reference sequence). V lost 2 bases and J 2 bases, leaving 3 bases between the germline ends. CDR3 protein: CAWSPNYGYTF. The DNA of the CDR3 is TGTGCCTGGAGTCCCAACTATGGCTACACCTTC.

This chain links TRBV7-9 with TRBJ1-6; D remains ambiguous. The germline V and J ends were trimmed by 1 base and 11 bases, with 9 bases remaining between them. This CDR3 spans 13 amino acids. Looked up from germline, CDR1 is SEHNR and CDR2 is FQNEAQ (reference sequence). The CDR3 is CASSLDHRAPLHF. CDR3 DNA: TGTGCCAGCAGCTTAGACCACAGAGCACCCCTCCACTTT.

The CDR3 loop reads CASSAGQVFGYTF. In nucleotides, the CDR3 is TGTGCCAGCAGCGCAGGACAGGTGTTTGGCTACACCTTC. The rearrangement links TRBV6-5 to TRBJ1-2; 7 bases are a match to TRBD1. Germline assignment: CDR1 MNHEY and CDR2 SVGAGI. This CDR3 spans 13 amino acids. The V and J ends lost 6 bases and 7 bases, in that order; junction bases with no gene match: 8.

J is TRBJ1-1 and V is TRBV5-6; no clear D gene. V shed 6 bases and J shed 7 bases, with 13 bases lying between them. Germline V gene sequence: CDR1 SGHDT, CDR2 YYEEEE. The length of the CDR3 is 12 residues. CDR3 nucleotides: TGTGCCAGCACCCTCTCCAGGAGTGAAGCTTTCTTT. Its protein product is CASTLSRSEAFF.

The J gene is TRBJ2-2, the V gene TRBV18; no reliable D call. This CDR3 has 12 amino acids. V lost 4 bases and J lost 5, with 5 bases in between. Germline-derived CDR1 and CDR2 are KGHSH and LQKENI. CDR3 sequence: CASSHRTGELFF. The CDR3 DNA is TGTGCCAGCTCACACCGAACCGGGGAGCTGTTTTTT.

The chain joins TRBV10-3 to TRBJ2-7; D ambiguous. There are 12 residues in the CDR3. The V end lost 0 bases, the J end lost 5 bases, and 5 bases lay between the germline ends. From germline, CDR1 is ENHRY and CDR2 SYGVKD. The CDR3, as DNA: TGTGCCATCAGTGAGTCGGCGAACGAGCAGTACTTC. This gives the protein CAISESANEQYF.

This clone was detected only once. The V and J genes are TRBV7-2 and TRBJ2-2; 7 bases fit TRBD1. Germline CDR1 and CDR2: SGHTA and FQGNSA. The CDR3 extends over 14 amino acids. V lost 2 bases and J lost 5; bases outside the gene matches: 2. The CDR3 loop reads CASSLTRGTGELFF. The CDR3 bases are TGTGCCAGCAGCTTAACCAGGGGGACCGGGGAGCTGTTTTTT.

The J gene is TRBJ2-1, the V gene TRBV6-2 or TRBV6-3, with TRBD2 identical over 15 bases. The CDR3 contains 15 residues. The V segment lost 5 bases and the J segment 7 bases; nucleotides outside the gene matches: 3. Per the germline V gene, CDR1 is MNHEY and CDR2 is SVGEGT. CDR3 nucleotides: TGTGCCAGCAGTGGACTAGCGGGAGGGCCGAATGAGCAGTTCTTC. It is translated as CASSGLAGGPNEQFF.

This chain uses TRBV25-1 with TRBJ1-1; D perhaps matches TRBD1 (5 bases). CDR3 length: 16 residues. With 3 bases removed from V and 0 bases from J, the gap between germline ends came to 14 bases. Germline values: CDR1 MGHDK, CDR2 SYGVNS. CDR3 loop: CASSDRVHSVNTEAFF. In DNA, the CDR3 is TGTGCCAGCAGTGACAGGGTCCATAGTGTGAACACTGAAGCTTTCTTT.

V is TRBV7-8 and J is TRBJ1-1, with D perhaps TRBD1 (6 bases). This CDR3 is built from 15 residues. The germline CDR1 and CDR2 sequences are SGHVS and FQNEAQ. Trimming shortened V by 1 base and J by 4 bases, and 13 bases separated the two germline ends. The CDR3 nucleotides are TGTGCCAGCAGCTTAGGCGCAGGCAGGGGCACTGAAGCTTTCTTT. Its translation: CASSLGAGRGTEAFF. Variable domain in full (rest from reference TRBV7-8 and TRBJ1-1): GAGVSQSPRYKVAKRGQDVALRCDPISGHVSLFWYQQALGQGPEFLTYFQNEAQLDKSGLPSDRFFAERPEGSVSTLKIQRTQQEDSAVYLCASSLGAGRGTEAFFGQGTRLTVV.

The V and J genes are TRBV10-3 and TRBJ1-1; D remains unclear. Germline lookup yields CDR1 ENHRY and CDR2 SYGVKD. CDR3 length equals 17 residues. The ends were cut back, 0 bases at V and 1 base at J, with 15 bases in the middle. CDR3 residues: CAISESTGDRRNTEAFF. CDR3 coding DNA: TGTGCCATCAGTGAGTCTACTGGGGATAGAAGGAACACTGAAGCTTTCTTT.

Turning to this clone: One end of the junction is discordant with germline, which a read error may explain. The chain links TRBV7-2 to TRBJ1-6, with a possible D match to TRBD1 (5 bases). The germline V gene has CDR1 SGHTA and CDR2 FQGNSA. The CDR3 is 16 residues long. The CDR3 DNA reads as TGTGCCAGCAGCACCCGGGGGGTCTCCTCTAATTCACCCCTCCACTTT. It yields the protein CASSTRGVSSNSPLHF.